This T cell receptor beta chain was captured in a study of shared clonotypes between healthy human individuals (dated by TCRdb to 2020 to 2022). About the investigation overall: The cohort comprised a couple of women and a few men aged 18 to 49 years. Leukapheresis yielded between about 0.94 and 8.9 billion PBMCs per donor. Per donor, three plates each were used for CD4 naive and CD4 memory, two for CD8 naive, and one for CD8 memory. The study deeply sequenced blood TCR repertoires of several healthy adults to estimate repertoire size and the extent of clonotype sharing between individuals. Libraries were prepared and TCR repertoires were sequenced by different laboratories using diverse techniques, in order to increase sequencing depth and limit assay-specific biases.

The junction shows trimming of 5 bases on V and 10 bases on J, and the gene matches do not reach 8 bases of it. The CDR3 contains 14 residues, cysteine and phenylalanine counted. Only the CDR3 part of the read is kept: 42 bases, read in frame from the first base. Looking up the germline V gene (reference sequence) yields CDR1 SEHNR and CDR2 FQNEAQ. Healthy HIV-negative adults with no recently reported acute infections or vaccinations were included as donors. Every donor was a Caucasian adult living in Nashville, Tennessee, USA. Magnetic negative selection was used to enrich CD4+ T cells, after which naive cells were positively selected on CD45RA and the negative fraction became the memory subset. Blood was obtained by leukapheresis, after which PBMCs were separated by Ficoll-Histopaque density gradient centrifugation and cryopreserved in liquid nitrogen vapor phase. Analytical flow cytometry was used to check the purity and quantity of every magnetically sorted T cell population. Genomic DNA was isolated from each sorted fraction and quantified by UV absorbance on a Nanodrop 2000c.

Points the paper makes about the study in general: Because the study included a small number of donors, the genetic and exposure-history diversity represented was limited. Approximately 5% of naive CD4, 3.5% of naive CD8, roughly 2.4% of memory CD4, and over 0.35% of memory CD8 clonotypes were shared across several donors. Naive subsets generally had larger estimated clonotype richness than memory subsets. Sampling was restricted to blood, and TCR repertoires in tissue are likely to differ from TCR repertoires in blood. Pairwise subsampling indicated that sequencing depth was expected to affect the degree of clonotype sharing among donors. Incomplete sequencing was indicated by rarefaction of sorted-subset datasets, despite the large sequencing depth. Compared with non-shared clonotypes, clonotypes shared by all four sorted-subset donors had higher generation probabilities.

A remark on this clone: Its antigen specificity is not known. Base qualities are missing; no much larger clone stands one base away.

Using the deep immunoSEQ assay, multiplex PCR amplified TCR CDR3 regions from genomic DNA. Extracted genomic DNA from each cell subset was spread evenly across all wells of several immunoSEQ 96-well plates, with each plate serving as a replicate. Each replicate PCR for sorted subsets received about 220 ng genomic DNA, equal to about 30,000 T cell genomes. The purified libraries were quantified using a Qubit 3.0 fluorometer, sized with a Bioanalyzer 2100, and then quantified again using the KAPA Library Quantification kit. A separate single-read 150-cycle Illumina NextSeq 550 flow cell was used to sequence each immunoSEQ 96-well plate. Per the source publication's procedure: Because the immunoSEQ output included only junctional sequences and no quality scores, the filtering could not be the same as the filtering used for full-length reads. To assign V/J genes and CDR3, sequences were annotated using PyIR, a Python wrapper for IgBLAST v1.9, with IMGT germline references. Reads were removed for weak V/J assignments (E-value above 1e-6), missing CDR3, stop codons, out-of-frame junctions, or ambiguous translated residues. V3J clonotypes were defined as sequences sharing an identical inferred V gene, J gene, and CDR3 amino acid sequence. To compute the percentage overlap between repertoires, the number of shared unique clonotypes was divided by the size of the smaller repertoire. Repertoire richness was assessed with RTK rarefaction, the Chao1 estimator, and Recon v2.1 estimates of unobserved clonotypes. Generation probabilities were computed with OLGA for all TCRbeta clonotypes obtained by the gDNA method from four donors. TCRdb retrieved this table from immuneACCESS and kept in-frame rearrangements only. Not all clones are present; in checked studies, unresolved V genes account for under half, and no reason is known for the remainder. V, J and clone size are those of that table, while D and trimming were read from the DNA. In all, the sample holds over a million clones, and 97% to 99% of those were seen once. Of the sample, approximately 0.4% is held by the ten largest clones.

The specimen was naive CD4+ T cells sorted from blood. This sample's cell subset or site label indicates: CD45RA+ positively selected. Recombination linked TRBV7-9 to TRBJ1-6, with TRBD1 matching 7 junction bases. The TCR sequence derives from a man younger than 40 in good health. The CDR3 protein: CASSPTGFGSPLHF. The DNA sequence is TGTGCCAGCAGCCCGACAGGGTTTGGCTCACCCCTCCACTTT.